A selection of T cell receptor beta chains follows, all from one sample in a study of graft-versus-host responses after intestinal transplantation. What these receptors recognize is not known. The protocol was immunoSEQ multiplex PCR, while the TCRdb copy is restricted to in-frame clones and leaves out a portion. Of around 99,000 clones listed, 93% were seen once; the top ten hold about 2%. The sample was unstimulated CD8+ T cells sorted from spleen or lymph node cells, taken before intestinal transplant. The source is a human donor who received an intestinal transplant. Both conserved end residues are part of each CDR3. Each record gives: V gene, J gene, clone size, D gene, CDR3 protein, CDR3 DNA. The D gene is left open where the match is weak. The size entry is marked missing in some rows and otherwise reads once, few, many or a size class.

v_gene: TRBV27; j_gene: TRBJ2-1; abundance: NA; d_gene: NA; CDR3aa: CASSWVRGPSSYNEQFF; CDR3nt: TGTGCCAGCAGTTGGGTTCGCGGCCCGAGCTCCTACAATGAGCAGTTCTTC
v_gene: TRBV5-6; j_gene: TRBJ1-2; abundance: NA; d_gene: NA; CDR3aa: CASSLDRALGYTF; CDR3nt: TGTGCCAGCAGCTTGGACAGGGCATTGGGCTACACCTTC
v_gene: TRBV9; j_gene: TRBJ2-7; abundance: NA; d_gene: TRBD2; CDR3aa: CASSVGDSGNYEQYF; CDR3nt: TGTGCCAGCAGCGTAGGGGATAGCGGGAACTACGAGCAGTACTTC
v_gene: TRBV5-6; j_gene: TRBJ1-1; abundance: NA; d_gene: NA; CDR3aa: CASGRIATEAFF; CDR3nt: TGTGCCAGCGGTCGGATAGCCACTGAAGCTTTCTTT
v_gene: TRBV6-5; j_gene: TRBJ1-1; abundance: NA; d_gene: NA; CDR3aa: CASSYQGLGTEAFF; CDR3nt: TGTGCCAGCAGTTACCAGGGCCTCGGCACTGAAGCTTTCTTT
v_gene: TRBV7-9; j_gene: TRBJ1-2; abundance: once; d_gene: NA; CDR3aa: CASSAEGGGASRRYTF; CDR3nt: TGTGCCAGCAGCGCCGAAGGAGGCGGAGCTTCCCGACGCTACACCTTC
v_gene: TRBV9; j_gene: TRBJ2-3; abundance: NA; d_gene: TRBD2; CDR3aa: CASSASGGASPGTDTQYF; CDR3nt: TGTGCCAGCAGCGCTAGCGGGGGGGCCTCTCCTGGCACAGATACGCAGTATTTT
v_gene: TRBV7-8; j_gene: TRBJ2-3; abundance: NA; d_gene: TRBD2; CDR3aa: CASSHPRTSGFSTDTQYF; CDR3nt: TGTGCCAGCAGTCATCCTCGGACTAGCGGGTTTAGCACAGATACGCAGTATTTT
v_gene: TRBV30; j_gene: TRBJ2-2; abundance: NA; d_gene: NA; CDR3aa: CAWSRVGNEELFF; CDR3nt: TGTGCCTGGAGTAGGGTCGGGAATGAGGAGCTGTTTTTT
v_gene: TRBV19; j_gene: TRBJ1-3; abundance: NA; d_gene: NA; CDR3aa: CASSLSTASGNTIYF; CDR3nt: TGTGCCAGTAGTCTCTCGACAGCCTCTGGAAACACCATATATTTT
v_gene: TRBV27; j_gene: TRBJ2-7; abundance: NA; d_gene: NA; CDR3aa: CASSEGLLNFTYEQYF; CDR3nt: TGTGCCAGCTCCGAGGGATTATTAAATTTTACCTACGAGCAGTACTTC
v_gene: TRBV19; j_gene: TRBJ2-7; abundance: NA; d_gene: NA; CDR3aa: CASSILVGYYEQYF; CDR3nt: TGTGCCAGTAGTATTCTTGTGGGCTACTACGAGCAGTACTTC
v_gene: TRBV4-3; j_gene: TRBJ1-5; abundance: NA; d_gene: TRBD1; CDR3aa: CASSQVAGTEQPQHF; CDR3nt: TGCGCCAGCAGCCAAGTGGCGGGGACAGAGCAGCCCCAGCATTTT
v_gene: TRBV6-1; j_gene: TRBJ2-7; abundance: NA; d_gene: NA; CDR3aa: CATNSRGSYEQYF; CDR3nt: TGTGCCACCAACTCCAGGGGATCCTACGAGCAGTACTTC
v_gene: TRBV4-2; j_gene: TRBJ2-2; abundance: NA; d_gene: TRBD2; CDR3aa: CASSQDWGGWDTGELFF; CDR3nt: TGTGCCAGCAGCCAAGATTGGGGAGGGTGGGACACCGGGGAGCTGTTTTTT
v_gene: TRBV10-3; j_gene: TRBJ2-5; abundance: NA; d_gene: TRBD2; CDR3aa: CAISYERGEQETQYF; CDR3nt: TGTGCCATCAGTTACGAGCGGGGGGAACAAGAGACCCAGTACTTC
v_gene: TRBV19; j_gene: TRBJ2-7; abundance: NA; d_gene: NA; CDR3aa: CASSIRRGPYEQYF; CDR3nt: TGTGCCAGTAGTATTAGGAGGGGGCCCTACGAGCAGTACTTC
v_gene: TRBV30; j_gene: TRBJ1-2; abundance: NA; d_gene: TRBD1; CDR3aa: CAWREETGVLLYGYTF; CDR3nt: TGTGCCTGGAGGGAGGAGACAGGGGTCCTCCTCTATGGCTACACCTTC
v_gene: TRBV5-6; j_gene: TRBJ1-2; abundance: NA; d_gene: TRBD1; CDR3aa: CASSLGTGGYGYTF; CDR3nt: TGTGCCAGCAGCTTAGGGACAGGAGGATATGGCTACACCTTC
v_gene: TRBV29-1; j_gene: TRBJ1-2; abundance: NA; d_gene: TRBD1; CDR3aa: CSVTGGYGYTF; CDR3nt: TGCAGCGTGACAGGGGGCTATGGCTACACCTTC
v_gene: TRBV7-9; j_gene: TRBJ1-4; abundance: NA; d_gene: TRBD1; CDR3aa: CASSLYRGTNEKLFF; CDR3nt: TGTGCCAGCAGCCTTTACAGGGGCACTAATGAAAAACTGTTTTTT
v_gene: TRBV12-5; j_gene: TRBJ2-1; abundance: NA; d_gene: NA; CDR3aa: CASGLAGGSSSRNEQFF; CDR3nt: TGTGCTAGTGGTTTGGCCGGAGGGAGTTCCAGCCGGAATGAGCAGTTCTTC
v_gene: TRBV29-1; j_gene: TRBJ1-1; abundance: NA; d_gene: TRBD1; CDR3aa: CSVEDLGQGGNTEAFF; CDR3nt: TGCAGCGTTGAAGATTTGGGACAGGGGGGTAACACTGAAGCTTTCTTT
v_gene: TRBV27; j_gene: TRBJ2-7; abundance: NA; d_gene: TRBD1; CDR3aa: CASQPGQGVYEQYF; CDR3nt: TGTGCCAGCCAACCGGGACAGGGGGTGTACGAGCAGTACTTC
v_gene: TRBV5-1; j_gene: TRBJ1-4; abundance: NA; d_gene: NA; CDR3aa: CASSLGPGLTNEKLFF; CDR3nt: TGCGCCAGCAGCTTGGGCCCAGGGCTAACTAATGAAAAACTGTTTTTT
v_gene: TRBV27; j_gene: TRBJ1-5; abundance: NA; d_gene: TRBD1; CDR3aa: CASSTGGIKQPQHF; CDR3nt: TGTGCCAGCAGTACAGGGGGGATTAAGCAGCCCCAGCATTTT
v_gene: TRBV9; j_gene: TRBJ1-2; abundance: NA; d_gene: TRBD1; CDR3aa: CASSVLGNGQGLDGYTF; CDR3nt: TGTGCCAGCAGCGTACTGGGTAACGGACAGGGCTTAGATGGCTACACCTTC
v_gene: TRBV29-1; j_gene: TRBJ2-5; abundance: NA; d_gene: NA; CDR3aa: CSVERGETQYF; CDR3nt: TGCAGCGTTGAGAGGGGGGAGACCCAGTACTTC